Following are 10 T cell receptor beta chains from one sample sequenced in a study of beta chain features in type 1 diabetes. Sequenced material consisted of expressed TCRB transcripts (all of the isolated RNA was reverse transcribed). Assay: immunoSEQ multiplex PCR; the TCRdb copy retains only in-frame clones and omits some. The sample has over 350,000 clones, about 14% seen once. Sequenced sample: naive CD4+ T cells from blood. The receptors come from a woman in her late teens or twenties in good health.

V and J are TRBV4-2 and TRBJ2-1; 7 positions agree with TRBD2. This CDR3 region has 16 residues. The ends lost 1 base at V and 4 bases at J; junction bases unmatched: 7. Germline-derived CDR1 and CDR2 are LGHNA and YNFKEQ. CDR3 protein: CASSQVERDPYNEQFF. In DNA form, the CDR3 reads TGTGCCAGCAGCCAAGTTGAGCGGGACCCTTACAATGAGCAGTTCTTC.

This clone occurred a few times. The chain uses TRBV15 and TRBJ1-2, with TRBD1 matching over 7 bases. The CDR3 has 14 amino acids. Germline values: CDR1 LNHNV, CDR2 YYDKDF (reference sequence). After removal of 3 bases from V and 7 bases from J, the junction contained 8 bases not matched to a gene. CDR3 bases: TGTGCCACCAGCAGGGAAACAGGGGCGGCTGGCTACACCTTC. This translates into CATSRETGAAGYTF. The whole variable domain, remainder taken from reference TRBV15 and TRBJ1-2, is DAMVIQNPRYQVTQFGKPVTLSCSQTLNHNVMYWYQQKSSQAPKLLFHYYDKDFNNEADTPDNFQSRRPNTSFCFLDIRSPGLGDTAMYLCATSRETGAAGYTFGSGTRLTVV.

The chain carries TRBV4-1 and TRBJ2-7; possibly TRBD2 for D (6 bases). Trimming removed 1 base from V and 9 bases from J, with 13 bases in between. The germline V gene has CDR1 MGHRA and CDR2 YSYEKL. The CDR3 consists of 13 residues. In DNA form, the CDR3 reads TGCGCCAGCAGCCAAGGACGGGACTCCATGCAGTACTTC. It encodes CASSQGRDSMQYF.

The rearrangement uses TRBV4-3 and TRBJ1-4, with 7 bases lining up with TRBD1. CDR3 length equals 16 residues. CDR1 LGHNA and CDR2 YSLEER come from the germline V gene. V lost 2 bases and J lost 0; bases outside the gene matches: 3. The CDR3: CASSQQGTATNEKLFF. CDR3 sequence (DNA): TGCGCCAGCAGCCAACAAGGGACAGCAACTAATGAAAAACTGTTTTTT.

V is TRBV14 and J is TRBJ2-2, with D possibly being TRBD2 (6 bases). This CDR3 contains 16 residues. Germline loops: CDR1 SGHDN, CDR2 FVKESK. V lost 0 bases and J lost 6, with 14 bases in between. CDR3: CASSQDLGEVPGELFF. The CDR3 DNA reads TGTGCCAGCAGCCAAGATCTGGGGGAGGTCCCCGGGGAGCTGTTTTTT.

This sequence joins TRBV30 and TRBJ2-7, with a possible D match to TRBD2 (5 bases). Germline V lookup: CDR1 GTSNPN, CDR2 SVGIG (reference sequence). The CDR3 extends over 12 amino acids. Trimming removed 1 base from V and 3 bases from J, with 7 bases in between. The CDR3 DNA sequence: TGTGCCTGGAGTGACCGGGGCTACGAGCAGTACTTC. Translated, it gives CAWSDRGYEQYF.

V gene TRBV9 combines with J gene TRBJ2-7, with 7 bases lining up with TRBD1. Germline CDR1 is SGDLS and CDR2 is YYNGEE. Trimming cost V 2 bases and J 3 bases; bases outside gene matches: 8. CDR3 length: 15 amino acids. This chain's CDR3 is CASSVGTVAFYEQYF. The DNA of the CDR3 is TGTGCCAGCAGCGTTGGGACAGTAGCTTTCTACGAGCAGTACTTC. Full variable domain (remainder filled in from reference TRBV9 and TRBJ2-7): DSGVTQTPKHLITATGQRVTLRCSPRSGDLSVYWYQQSLDQGLQFLIQYYNGEERAKGNILERFSAQQFPDLHSELNLSSLELGDSALYFCASSVGTVAFYEQYFGPGTRLTVT.

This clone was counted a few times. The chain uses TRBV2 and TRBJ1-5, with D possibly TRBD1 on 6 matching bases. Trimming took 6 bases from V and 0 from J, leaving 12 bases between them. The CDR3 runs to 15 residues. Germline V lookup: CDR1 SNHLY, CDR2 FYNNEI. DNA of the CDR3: TGTGCCAGCAGCGGGACAAAGAATAGCAATCAGCCCCAGCATTTT. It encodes CASSGTKNSNQPQHF. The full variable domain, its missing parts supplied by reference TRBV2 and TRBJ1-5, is EPEVTQTPSHQVTQMGQEVILRCVPISNHLYFYWYRQILGQKVEFLVSFYNNEISEKSEIFDDQFSVERPDGSNFTLKIRSTKLEDSAMYFCASSGTKNSNQPQHFGDGTRLSIL.

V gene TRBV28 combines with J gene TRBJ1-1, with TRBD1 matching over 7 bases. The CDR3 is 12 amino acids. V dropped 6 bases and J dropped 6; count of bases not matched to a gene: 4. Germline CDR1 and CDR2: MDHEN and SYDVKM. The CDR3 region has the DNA TGTGCCAGCAGGACGGGACAGCCTGAAGCTTTCTTT. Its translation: CASRTGQPEAFF.

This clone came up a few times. Here the CDR3 reads CASSPLDRGGNEQYF. The CDR3 DNA reads TGTGCCAGCTCACCACTAGACAGGGGAGGAAACGAGCAGTACTTC. This chain connects TRBV18 to TRBJ2-7, with 8 bases matching TRBD1. This CDR3 spans 15 amino acids. The J segment lost 5 bases and the V segment lost 1 base, leaving 7 bases of the junction unmatched. CDR1 and CDR2 (germline): KGHSH, LQKENI. The whole variable domain, remainder taken from reference TRBV18 and TRBJ2-7, is NAGVMQNPRHLVRRRGQEARLRCSPMKGHSHVYWYRQLPEEGLKFMVYLQKENIIDESGMPKERFSAEFPKEGPSILRIQQVVRGDSAAYFCASSPLDRGGNEQYFGPGTRLTVT.